The rows below give T cell receptor beta chains drawn from one sample of a study of sequential checkpoint blockade in melanoma. Clones were sequenced by immunoSEQ multiplex PCR, and TCRdb holds only the in-frame ones, with some missing. The profile shows roughly 20,000 clones, around 26% of them singletons. Sequencing used tumor tissue (inferred from file names), obtained from a patient given nivolumab and ipilimumab in sequence. These receptors were obtained from a human donor with melanoma. The CDR3 runs from the conserved cysteine through the conserved F or W. The D gene is left open where the match is weak. Part of the rows lack a size; the others show once, few, many or a class for expanded clones.

CDR3aa,CDR3nt,abundance,d_gene,j_gene,v_gene
CASSLDPAGGGGYTF,TGTGCCAGCAGCTTAGATCCGGCAGGGGGCGGTGGCTACACCTTC,.,TRBD1,TRBJ1-2,TRBV11-3
CASSDRTGRSNQPQHF,TGTGCCAGCAGTGACCGGACAGGGAGGAGCAATCAGCCCCAGCATTTT,few,TRBD1,TRBJ1-5,TRBV9
CASSAPGYTGELFF,TGTGCCAGTAGTGCTCCAGGTTACACCGGGGAGCTGTTTTTT,few,.,TRBJ2-2,TRBV19
CASSSPGAGNQNEQFF,TGTGCCAGCAGTTCCCCCGGAGCGGGGAATCAAAATGAGCAGTTCTTC,medium-sized,TRBD2,TRBJ2-1,TRBV6-8
CASSLGSIGVSNQPQHF,TGTGCCAGCAGCTTGGGTAGTATCGGTGTAAGCAATCAGCCCCAGCATTTT,medium-sized,.,TRBJ1-5,TRBV11-3
CASSLALSAGMSNTGELFF,TGCGCCAGCAGCTTGGCCCTTTCGGCAGGGATGTCTAACACCGGGGAGCTGTTTTTT,few,.,TRBJ2-2,TRBV5-1
CASSEYMGGFAELFF,TGTGCCAGCAGTGAATATATGGGAGGGTTCGCGGAGCTGTTTTTT,.,TRBD2,TRBJ2-2,TRBV25-1
CASSSLGAEAFF,TGTGCCAGTAGTTCTCTGGGAGCAGAAGCTTTCTTT,few,.,TRBJ1-1,TRBV19
CASSYPWGFGQFF,TGTGCCAGCAGTTACCCATGGGGATTTGGGCAGTTCTTC,many,.,TRBJ2-1,TRBV6-8
CASSYTRNNEQFF,TGTGCCAGCAGTTATACCAGAAACAATGAGCAGTTCTTC,.,.,TRBJ2-1,TRBV6-8
CSVHIGTGNSGYTF,TGCAGCGTACATATCGGGACAGGTAATAGTGGCTACACCTTC,.,TRBD1,TRBJ1-2,TRBV29-1
CASSIVGSQSNQPQHF,TGTGCCAGTAGTATTGTGGGGAGCCAGAGCAATCAGCCCCAGCATTTT,.,.,TRBJ1-5,TRBV19
CASSSAGAGGGYTF,TGTGCCAGCAGCTCCGCCGGAGCAGGGGGTGGCTACACCTTC,.,TRBD1,TRBJ1-2,TRBV11-3
CATRRREGSYNEQFF,TGTGCCACCAGACGACGGGAGGGCTCCTACAATGAGCAGTTCTTC,.,TRBD2,TRBJ2-1,TRBV15
CASSPGQGAPSPLHF,TGTGCCAGCAGCCCTGGACAGGGGGCGCCGTCACCCCTCCACTTT,few,TRBD1,TRBJ1-6,TRBV11-3
CASSYGMIGLGEAAREQYF,TGTGCCAGCAGTTACGGTATGATCGGGCTGGGGGAGGCAGCGAGAGAGCAGTACTTC,few,.,TRBJ2-7,TRBV6-8
CASTSDSAIYQPQHF,TGTGCCAGCACTTCGGACAGTGCAATTTATCAGCCCCAGCATTTT,few,.,TRBJ1-5,TRBV12-5
CASSLGTGLSYEQYF,TGCGCCAGCAGCTTGGGGACAGGGTTATCCTACGAGCAGTACTTC,.,TRBD1,TRBJ2-7,TRBV5-1
CASRVGAAHSPLHF,TGTGCCAGCAGGGTAGGGGCGGCACATTCACCCCTCCACTTT,medium-sized,.,TRBJ1-6,TRBV6-8
CASSSGLAFAYEQYF,TGTGCCAGCAGTTCGGGACTAGCGTTTGCCTACGAGCAGTACTTC,few,TRBD2,TRBJ2-7,TRBV28
CASSVGRPGHAMETQYF,TGTGCCAGCAGCGTAGGACGGCCGGGACATGCTATGGAGACCCAGTACTTC,.,.,TRBJ2-5,TRBV9
CASRSGGGGGNTIYF,TGTGCCAGCAGATCGGGAGGGGGAGGTGGAAACACCATATATTTT,.,.,TRBJ1-3,TRBV6-7
CATSRERDGRSYEQYF,TGTGCCACCAGCAGAGAACGGGACGGAAGATCCTACGAGCAGTACTTC,few,.,TRBJ2-7,TRBV15
CASSVGTDTQYF,TGTGCCAGCAGCGTAGGGACAGATACGCAGTATTTT,few,.,TRBJ2-3,TRBV9
CASTPGGLAKNIQYF,TGTGCCAGTACCCCGGGAGGTTTAGCCAAAAACATTCAGTACTTC,.,TRBD2,TRBJ2-4,TRBV19
CATLGQGAPNEQFF,TGTGCCACCTTAGGACAGGGCGCACCCAATGAGCAGTTCTTC,.,TRBD1,TRBJ2-1,TRBV28
CASSETGPNNSPLHF,TGTGCCAGCAGTGAAACCGGGCCAAATAATTCACCCCTCCACTTT,.,.,TRBJ1-6,TRBV25-1
CASSLRVTNIQYF,TGTGCCAGCAGTTTAAGGGTAACAAACATTCAGTACTTC,few,.,TRBJ2-4,TRBV28
CASSQGLAGGRETQYF,TGTGCCAGCAGCCAGGGACTAGCGGGGGGGCGGGAGACCCAGTACTTC,.,TRBD2,TRBJ2-5,TRBV7-6
CASSLGGGDTDTQYF,TGTGCCAGCAGCTTAGGAGGGGGCGACACAGATACGCAGTATTTT,.,TRBD1,TRBJ2-3,TRBV11-3
CASSMSGQGGTGELFF,TGTGCCAGTAGTATGTCGGGACAGGGTGGCACCGGGGAGCTGTTTTTT,once,TRBD1,TRBJ2-2,TRBV19
CASSYSRGRTGELFF,TGTGCCAGCAGTTACTCTCGGGGGCGAACCGGGGAGCTGTTTTTT,many,.,TRBJ2-2,TRBV6-8
CATSRSGVGTDTQYF,TGTGCCACCAGCAGGAGCGGGGTAGGCACAGATACGCAGTATTTT,few,TRBD2,TRBJ2-3,TRBV15
CASSLGPTGTGYGYTF,TGCGCCAGCAGCCTCGGACCTACCGGGACAGGTTATGGCTACACCTTC,.,TRBD1,TRBJ1-2,TRBV5-1
CASSIGRDSFNEQFF,TGTGCCAGCTCCATAGGGCGGGACAGTTTCAATGAGCAGTTCTTC,few,.,TRBJ2-1,TRBV28
CASSFILEAQETQYF,TGTGCCAGCAGCTTTATTTTAGAGGCTCAAGAGACCCAGTACTTC,.,.,TRBJ2-5,TRBV11-3